These T cell receptor beta chains were read from a single sample in a study of monozygotic twins with cystic fibrosis. Libraries were prepared by immunoSEQ multiplex PCR; TCRdb keeps only in-frame clonotypes and omits some of them. The table lists roughly 26,000 clones, 90% of them singletons. Source material: blood. These receptors originate from a girl aged 2-10 years with cystic fibrosis. Both conserved end residues are part of each CDR3. D genes are given only for firm matches.

d_gene	v_gene	j_gene	CDR3aa	CDR3nt
NA	TRBV2	TRBJ1-2	CASSGLSTNYGYTF	TGTGCCAGCAGTGGTCTGTCCACTAACTATGGCTACACCTTC
TRBD1	TRBV6-5	TRBJ2-7	CASTRGPDYEQYF	TGTGCCAGCACCAGGGGGCCAGACTACGAGCAGTACTTC
NA	TRBV7-9	TRBJ2-1	CASSSLAVDNEQFF	TGTGCCAGCAGTAGTTTAGCGGTCGACAATGAGCAGTTCTTC
TRBD2	TRBV7-3	TRBJ2-3	CASSTRTSGANTQYF	TGTGCCAGCAGCACTCGGACTAGCGGAGCCAATACGCAGTATTTT
NA	TRBV12-5	TRBJ2-1	CASGLEARYGNEQFF	TGTGCTAGTGGTTTGGAGGCTAGGTACGGCAATGAGCAGTTCTTC
NA	TRBV30	TRBJ2-7	CAWSVGRGDYEQYF	TGTGCCTGGAGTGTAGGTAGAGGCGACTACGAGCAGTACTTC
TRBD2	TRBV25-1	TRBJ2-7	CASSDHLGGSSYEQYF	TGTGCCAGCAGTGACCACCTGGGGGGGAGCTCCTACGAGCAGTACTTC
NA	TRBV29-1	TRBJ2-5	CSVGGGQETQYF	TGCAGCGTTGGTGGGGGCCAAGAGACCCAGTACTTC
NA	TRBV5-1	TRBJ1-6	CASSLAVTAPNSPLHF	TGCGCCAGCAGCTTGGCGGTGACAGCGCCTAATTCACCCCTCCACTTT
TRBD1	TRBV5-5	TRBJ1-1	CASSLSTGWNTEAFF	TGTGCCAGCAGCCTCTCGACAGGGTGGAACACTGAAGCTTTCTTT
NA	TRBV5-1	TRBJ2-1	CASSQVSYNEQFF	TGCGCCAGCAGTCAGGTCTCCTACAATGAGCAGTTCTTC